Listed here is a single TCR beta chain. This clone's antigen is unknown. The input lacks base qualities; no much larger clone sits a single base away. Per the germline V gene (reference sequence), SEHNR is the CDR1 and FQNEAQ is the CDR2. V lost 5 bases and J lost 0 bases; the stretch between them is 11 bases long. Inclusive of the bounding cysteine and phenylalanine, the CDR3 is 15 residues long. The only DNA kept is the CDR3, 45 bases in frame from the first base. The donors were healthy, HIV-negative adults who had no recently reported acute infections or vaccinations. Only Caucasian adults living in Nashville, Tennessee, USA were represented among the donors. CD4+ T cells were enriched by magnetic negative selection, after which naive cells were positively selected on CD45RA and the negative fraction was taken as the memory subset. Blood was obtained by leukapheresis, after which PBMCs were separated by Ficoll-Histopaque density gradient centrifugation and cryopreserved in liquid nitrogen vapor phase. Analytical flow cytometry was used to check the purity and quantity of each magnetically sorted T cell population. Genomic DNA was isolated from every sorted fraction and measured by UV absorbance on a Nanodrop 2000c.

This specimen belongs to a study of shared clonotypes between healthy human individuals (dated by TCRdb to the early 2020s). At the level of the whole study: The cohort comprised a couple of women and a few men aged 18 to 49 years. For each donor, CD4 naive and CD4 memory were each run on three plates, CD8 naive on two plates, and CD8 memory on one plate. To estimate repertoire size and how much clonotype sharing occurs between individuals, the study deeply sequenced the blood TCR repertoires of five or six healthy adults. To increase sequencing depth and limit assay-specific biases, TCR repertoire library preparation and sequencing were carried out by different laboratories using diverse techniques. Each donor's leukapheresis produced roughly between roughly 0.9 and 9 billion PBMCs. The study at large found these results: Because the study included only a small number of donors, the genetic and exposure-history diversity represented was limited. Even with the large sequencing depth, rarefaction of the sorted-subset datasets indicated that sequencing was incomplete. Based on pairwise subsampling, the degree of clonotype sharing among donors was expected to be affected by sequencing depth. Naive subsets generally had larger estimated clonotype richness than memory subsets. Across a handful of donors, roughly 5.4% of naive CD4, 3% to 4% of naive CD8, roughly 2.2% of memory CD4, and about 0.4% of memory CD8 clonotypes were shared. Sampling was restricted to blood, and TCR repertoires in tissues likely differ from the TCR repertoires found in blood. Compared with non-shared clonotypes, clonotypes shared by all four sorted-subset donors had higher generation probabilities.

TCR CDR3 regions were amplified from genomic DNA by multiplex PCR using the deep immunoSEQ assay. Extracted genomic DNA from each cell subset was distributed evenly across all wells of several immunoSEQ 96-well plates, and each plate was treated as a replicate. For sorted subsets, roughly 200 ng genomic DNA, equal to about 30,000 T cell genomes, was loaded into each replicate PCR. Purified libraries were measured with a Qubit 3.0 fluorometer, size-checked on a Bioanalyzer 2100, and measured again with the KAPA Library Quantification kit. Each immunoSEQ 96-well plate was sequenced on its own single-read 150-cycle Illumina NextSeq 550 flow cell. On the authors' methods: Because only junctional sequences without quality scores were contained in the immunoSEQ output, filtering matching that applied to full-length reads could not be performed. Sequences were annotated with PyIR, a Python wrapper for IgBLAST v1.9, using IMGT germline references to assign V/J genes and CDR3. Any read was removed if the V/J assignment was weak (E-value above 1e-6), the CDR3 was missing, or the read contained stop codons, out-of-frame junctions, or ambiguous translated residues. V3J clonotypes were defined by identical inferred V gene, J gene, and CDR3 amino acid sequence. Percentage overlap between repertoires was calculated by dividing the number of shared unique clonotypes by the size of the smaller repertoire. Three approaches were used to assess repertoire richness: RTK rarefaction, the Chao1 estimator, and Recon v2.1 estimates of unobserved clonotypes. For all TCRbeta clonotypes obtained by the gDNA method from a handful of donors, generation probabilities were computed with OLGA. TCRdb took this table from immuneACCESS and kept in-frame rearrangements with V and J called. Such tables lack part of the clones; where checked against another copy, unresolved V genes explain under half of the gap, and the rest is unexplained. The V and J calls and clone size were taken over from that table, and D and trimming were inferred from the DNA. The sample table holds around 1.4 million clones, of which approximately 98.5% were seen once. Around 0.33% of the sample rests with the top ten.

This sequence uses TRBV7-9 and TRBJ2-1; the D gene remains uncertain. Sequencing was done on a sample of naive CD4+ T cells sorted from blood. The meaning of the sample's cell subset or site label: CD45RA+ positively selected. The origin of this receptor is a man younger than 40 in good health. Here is the DNA: TGTGCCAGCAGCCCGCCCGGCTTCTCCTACAATGAGCAGTTCTTC. This codes for CASSPPGFSYNEQFF.